Shown below are 22 T cell receptor beta chains from a single sample sequenced in a study of blood T cell repertoires in COVID-19 (TCRdb year 2020). Libraries were built with the immunoSEQ multiplex PCR assay. Sourced from immuneACCESS, this table was stored by TCRdb with only in-frame sequences that have V and J called. A share of the clones is absent; for the studies checked, an unresolved V gene accounts for under half, and the remainder has no known explanation. This sample is represented by just under 90,000 clones; around nine tenths of them were singletons. 2.5% to 3.5% of the sample is in the top ten clones. Sequencing input: peripheral blood. These receptors came from a woman of 80 years or more with acute or convalescent COVID-19.

The V and J genes are TRBV2 and TRBJ1-2, with a possible D match to TRBD1 (6 bases). Trimming stripped 2 bases from V and 3 bases from J, with 22 bases between. This CDR3 has 18 amino acids. The germline CDR1 and CDR2 sequences are SNHLY and FYNNEI. The CDR3 sequence: CASSESPFTGPLDYGYTF. The CDR3 DNA sequence: TGTGCCAGCAGTGAATCCCCGTTCACAGGGCCCCTCGACTATGGCTACACCTTC.

The chain couples TRBV7-2 to TRBJ2-7; the match to TRBD2 covers 10 bases. CDR1 is SGHTA, CDR2 FQGNSA, per germline. V lost 2 bases to trimming and J lost 0 bases; unmatched junction nucleotides: 7. This CDR3 contains 17 residues. The CDR3 protein is CASSLTSGASSSYEQYF. CDR3 nucleotide sequence: TGTGCCAGCAGCTTAACTAGCGGGGCTTCCAGCTCCTACGAGCAGTACTTC. The full variable domain, completed using reference TRBV7-2 and TRBJ2-7, is GAGVSQSPSNKVTEKGKDVELRCDPISGHTALYWYRQSLGQGLEFLIYFQGNSAPDKSGLPSDRFSAERTGGSVSTLTIQRTQQEDSAVYLCASSLTSGASSSYEQYFGPGTRLTVT.

The chain employs TRBV18 and TRBJ1-1; 8 positions match TRBD1. The length of the CDR3 is 17 residues. The V gene's germline CDR1 is KGHSH and CDR2 LQKENI. J was trimmed by 0 bases and V by 3 bases; bases with no gene match: 9. As DNA, the CDR3 is TGTGCCAGCTCACCCAGGGGGCGCTTCGAAATGAACACTGAAGCTTTCTTT. Its protein product is CASSPRGRFEMNTEAFF.

This chain connects TRBV24-1 to TRBJ1-5, with TRBD1 matching 9 bases. The germline CDR1 and CDR2 sequences are KGHDR and SFDVKD. The junction had 9 bases not matched to a gene; V was cut back by 4 bases and J by 6 bases. The CDR3 spans 16 residues. The CDR3 coding sequence is TGTGCCACCAGTGAATCCGGGACAGGGTTGGGTCAGCCCCAGCATTTT. As protein: CATSESGTGLGQPQHF.

The rearrangement uses TRBV6-6 and TRBJ1-1, with 7 bases identical to TRBD1. The CDR3 has 14 amino acids. Per germline, CDR1 MNHNY and CDR2 SVGAGI (reference sequence). Trimming at V came to 7 bases and at J to 0 bases, leaving 5 bases not matched to a gene. CDR3 DNA: TGTGCCAGCACGACGACAGGGATGAACACTGAAGCTTTCTTT. This translates into CASTTTGMNTEAFF.

This clone was detected a few times. The chain combines TRBV7-3 with TRBJ1-5, with D possibly TRBD1 on 6 matching bases. Germline lookup yields CDR1 SGHTA and CDR2 FQGTGA. The CDR3 extends over 16 amino acids. V was cut by 5 bases and J by 7 bases, with 21 bases left in between. The CDR3 reads CASSQIRDKLFQPQHF. The CDR3, as DNA: TGTGCCAGCAGCCAAATCCGGGACAAACTTTTCCAGCCCCAGCATTTT. Looking up the rest from reference TRBV7-3 and TRBJ1-5 gives the full variable domain: GAGVSQTPSNKVTEKGKYVELRCDPISGHTALYWYRQSLGQGPEFLIYFQGTGAADDSGLPNDRFFAVRPEGSVSTLKIQRTERGDSAVYLCASSQIRDKLFQPQHFGDGTRLSIL.

The rearrangement uses TRBV7-9 and TRBJ2-3; TRBD2 matches at 11 bases. This CDR3 contains 17 residues. In germline, CDR1 is SEHNR, CDR2 FQNEAQ (reference sequence). V lost 7 bases, J lost 7 bases, and 16 bases stayed unmatched. Here the CDR3 DNA reads TGTGCCAGCACCCCACTACAACTAGCGGGGGTTGGTAATACGCAGTATTTT. Translating it yields CASTPLQLAGVGNTQYF.

The chain has TRBV6-2 or TRBV6-3 and TRBJ1-2; D perhaps matches TRBD1 (6 bases). With 2 bases removed from V and 0 bases from J, the gap between germline ends came to 7 bases. Germline assignment: CDR1 MNHEY and CDR2 SVGEGT. This CDR3 has 14 amino acids. This chain's CDR3 is CASSYRTANYGYTF. The CDR3 coding sequence is TGTGCCAGCAGTTACCGGACAGCTAACTATGGCTACACCTTC.

This clone turned up a few times. The genes are TRBV11-2 and TRBJ1-5; 7 bases align to TRBD1. J lost 6 bases, V lost 5 bases, and 10 bases had no gene match. CDR1 is SGHAT, CDR2 FQNNGV, per germline. This CDR3 is built from 15 residues. CDR3 bases: TGTGCCAGCAGCCCGACAGGGTCTATAGGTCAGCCCCAGCATTTT. It specifies CASSPTGSIGQPQHF.

V gene TRBV10-3 combines with J gene TRBJ2-1; 8 positions agree with TRBD1. This CDR3 spans 16 amino acids. With V trimmed by 0 bases and J by 3 bases, 4 bases remained unmatched. CDR1 and CDR2 (germline): ENHRY, SYGVKD. The CDR3, as DNA: TGTGCCATCAGTGAGTCTGTAGGACAGGGCTACAATGAGCAGTTCTTC. The encoded protein is CAISESVGQGYNEQFF.

The CDR3 sequence: CASGSSTGYSNQPQHF. DNA of the CDR3: TGTGCTAGTGGTTCCTCGACAGGGTATAGCAATCAGCCCCAGCATTTT. J is TRBJ1-5 and V is TRBV12-5; 7 bases agree with TRBD1. The CDR3 runs 16 residues. The germline V gene has CDR1 LGHNT and CDR2 FRNRAP. The ends lost 4 bases at V and 0 bases at J; junction bases unmatched: 6.

The rearrangement joins TRBV5-1 to TRBJ2-3, with D possibly being TRBD2 (5 bases). CDR3 length: 14 residues. V lost 0 bases and J lost 4, with 9 bases in between. The germline gives CDR1 SGHRS, CDR2 YFSETQ. CDR3 nucleotide sequence: TGCGCCAGCAGCTTGGAGGACTGGGCAGATACGCAGTATTTT. Translated: CASSLEDWADTQYF. Full variable domain (missing parts from reference TRBV5-1 and TRBJ2-3): KAGVTQTPRYLIKTRGQQVTLSCSPISGHRSVSWYQQTPGQGLQFLFEYFSETQRNKGNFPGRFSGRQFSNSRSEMNVSTLELGDSALYLCASSLEDWADTQYFGPGTRLTVL.

The chain joins TRBV5-6 to TRBJ2-3; D is unclear. V was clipped by 3 bases and J by 4 bases, with 6 bases between them. Germline CDR1 and CDR2: SGHDT and YYEEEE. The CDR3 length is 12 residues. The CDR3 DNA is TGTGCCAGCAGCTATTATTCAGATACGCAGTATTTT. Translated: CASSYYSDTQYF.

This chain connects TRBV19 to TRBJ2-3; D is possibly TRBD2 (5 bases). This CDR3 spans 15 amino acids. V dropped 1 base and J dropped 4 bases, with 12 bases sitting between them. The V gene's germline CDR1 is LNHDA and CDR2 SQIVND (reference sequence). The CDR3 sequence: CASSIGGRGADTQYF. In nucleotides, the CDR3 is TGTGCCAGTAGTATAGGAGGGCGCGGAGCAGATACGCAGTATTTT. Variable domain in full (rest from reference TRBV19 and TRBJ2-3): DGGITQSPKYLFRKEGQNVTLSCEQNLNHDAMYWYRQDPGQGLRLIYYSQIVNDFQKGDIAEGYSVSREKKESFPLTVTSAQKNPTAFYLCASSIGGRGADTQYFGPGTRLTVL.

A single count supports this clone. This chain joins TRBV9 and TRBJ1-3; possible D gene TRBD1, 6 bases. Germline V lookup: CDR1 SGDLS, CDR2 YYNGEE. V was clipped by 1 base and J by 0 bases, with 11 bases between them. This CDR3 is 16 amino acids long. CDR3 loop: CASSVLTGFSGNTIYF. For the CDR3, the DNA is TGTGCCAGCAGCGTACTAACAGGGTTCTCTGGAAACACCATATATTTT.

The CDR3 sequence: CASSVRLAGGPGTGELFF. Written as DNA, the CDR3 is TGTGCCAGCAGTGTCAGACTAGCGGGGGGGCCGGGCACCGGGGAGCTGTTTTTT. The gene calls are TRBV6-1 and TRBJ2-2, with 14 bases matching TRBD2. The CDR3 has 18 amino acids. Germline V CDR1 and CDR2: MNHNS, SASEGT. Trimming took 4 bases from V and 4 from J; bases not matched to a gene: 8.

The V call is TRBV6-5, the J call TRBJ2-7; D is possibly TRBD2 (6 bases). V shed 7 bases and J shed 4 bases, with 20 bases lying between them. The germline CDR1 and CDR2 sequences are MNHEY and SVGAGI. This CDR3 spans 15 amino acids. This CDR3 reads CASTQSGGALYEQYF. The CDR3 DNA sequence: TGTGCCAGCACTCAAAGTGGCGGGGCCTTATACGAGCAGTACTTC.

The rearrangement links TRBV18 to TRBJ2-7; TRBD2 matches at 12 bases. The CDR3 spans 14 residues. V lost 6 bases to trimming and J lost 7 bases; unmatched junction nucleotides: 7. The germline CDR1 and CDR2 sequences are KGHSH and LQKENI. The CDR3 region has the DNA TGTGCCAGCTCCTTCAAAGGACTAGCGGGGGAGCAGTACTTC. Translating it yields CASSFKGLAGEQYF.

The CDR3 DNA is TGCGCCAGCAGCGCGACCGGGACTAGCGGGAACACCGGGGAGCTGTTTTTT. Its protein is CASSATGTSGNTGELFF. This rearrangement joins TRBV5-1 to TRBJ2-2; 11 bases agree with TRBD2. From germline, CDR1 is SGHRS and CDR2 YFSETQ. The CDR3 is 17 amino acids. Trimming took 4 bases from V and 1 from J; bases not matched to a gene: 6. Supplemented by reference TRBV5-1 and TRBJ2-2, the full variable domain reads KAGVTQTPRYLIKTRGQQVTLSCSPISGHRSVSWYQQTPGQGLQFLFEYFSETQRNKGNFPGRFSGRQFSNSRSEMNVSTLELGDSALYLCASSATGTSGNTGELFFGEGSRLTVL.

This chain uses TRBV2 with TRBJ2-2; 11 positions agree with TRBD2. The germline V gene has CDR1 SNHLY and CDR2 FYNNEI. The V segment lost 6 bases and the J segment 7 bases; nucleotides outside the gene matches: 10. This CDR3 is built from 16 residues. The CDR3 spells CASSPTSGSSFGELFF. DNA of the CDR3: TGTGCCAGCAGCCCCACTAGCGGGAGTTCATTCGGGGAGCTGTTTTTT.

The CDR3 region is CASRLPQGQNSPLHF. The CDR3 DNA reads TGTGCCAGCAGATTACCACAGGGACAAAATTCACCCCTCCACTTT. The chain uses TRBV28 and TRBJ1-6; D possibly corresponds to TRBD1 (6 bases). The germline V gene has CDR1 MDHEN and CDR2 SYDVKM. The CDR3 totals 15 residues. Trimming removed 6 bases at V and 7 bases at J, with 16 bases between.

This sequence joins TRBV7-2 and TRBJ2-7, with D possibly TRBD1 on 6 matching bases. Between the trimmed V and J ends, which lost 5 bases and 2 bases, there was a span of 13 bases. This CDR3 comprises 14 residues. CDR1 is SGHTA and CDR2 is FQGNSA in the germline V gene. The CDR3 sequence is CASSRVGQTYEQYF. The CDR3 region has the DNA TGTGCCAGCAGCCGGGTGGGACAAACCTACGAGCAGTACTTC.